The 20 T cell receptor beta chains in this list originate from one sample, sequenced in a study of T cells in Graves' hyperthyroidism and ophthalmopathy. The investigators amplified TCR beta CDR3 regions from RNA transcripts. The TCR CDR3 was amplified in a first-round RT-PCR using the HTBI primer set. TCRdb re-analysed the multiplex PCR reads in MiXCR, keeping a single row per CDR3 protein. Here the sample spans about 570,000 distinct CDR3 sequences, around 46% being singletons. Material: peripheral blood or thyroid tissue (not recorded which). These receptors were collected from an adult woman with Graves' disease, either hyperthyroidism or ophthalmopathy (not recorded which).

The CDR3 DNA reads TGTGCCAGCAGCTTGTCAGGGGCTACCAATCAGCCCCAGCATTTT. This encodes CASSLSGATNQPQHF. The rearrangement links TRBV7-8 to TRBJ1-5, with D possibly matching TRBD1 (6 bases). The V gene lost 3 bases and the J gene lost 3 bases, with 12 bases spanning the gap. CDR1 SGHVS and CDR2 FQNEAQ come from the germline V gene. This CDR3 is built from 15 residues.

The chain uses TRBV10-3 and TRBJ1-1; D uncertain. The CDR3 is made up of 13 amino acids. Looked up from germline, CDR1 is ENHRY and CDR2 is SYGVKD. Trimming removed 8 bases from V and 2 bases from J, with 12 bases in between. The DNA of the CDR3 is TGTGCCATCGGCCCAGGCGGCAACACTGAAGCTTTCTTT. The encoded protein is CAIGPGGNTEAFF.

The chain has TRBV20-1 and TRBJ2-5, with 10 bases that match TRBD1. After removal of 6 bases from V and 1 base from J, the junction contained 8 bases not matched to a gene. This CDR3 is 15 amino acids long. Germline V CDR1 and CDR2: DFQATT, SNEGSKA (reference sequence). Here the CDR3 DNA reads TGCAGTGCGGACCGGGACAGGGGAGGCCAAGAGACCCAGTACTTC. The encoded protein is CSADRDRGGQETQYF.

This clonotype was picked up many times. The genes are TRBV4-2 and TRBJ1-1, with TRBD1 matching over 8 bases. The CDR3 has 15 residues. J lost 4 bases, V lost 4 bases, and 8 bases had no gene match. CDR1 is LGHNA and CDR2 is YNFKEQ in the germline V gene. The CDR3 protein is CASSPDRGEGTEAFF. The DNA of the CDR3 is TGTGCCAGCAGCCCCGACAGGGGTGAGGGCACTGAAGCTTTCTTT.

This clonotype appeared many times. The rearrangement joins TRBV5-1 to TRBJ2-7, with TRBD2 matching 7 bases. Germline V gene lookup returns CDR1 SGHRS and CDR2 YFSETQ. V lost 4 bases to trimming and J lost 2 bases; unmatched junction nucleotides: 9. The CDR3 length is 15 residues. The DNA of the CDR3 is TGCGCCAGCAGCCAGAGAAGCGGGATGACCTACGAGCAGTACTTC. Translation: CASSQRSGMTYEQYF.

The chain uses TRBV7-2 and TRBJ1-3; D is possibly TRBD1 (5 bases). Germline lookup yields CDR1 SGHTA and CDR2 FQGNSA. With 5 bases removed from V and 4 bases from J, the gap between germline ends came to 15 bases. The CDR3 runs to 15 residues. CDR3 sequence: CASSPNQGRGNTIYF. The CDR3 nucleotides are TGTGCCAGCAGCCCAAATCAGGGTAGAGGAAACACCATATATTTT.

Many counts were recorded for this clonotype. This rearrangement joins TRBV3-1 to TRBJ1-5, with D possibly matching TRBD1 (6 bases). This CDR3 comprises 14 residues. CDR1 is LGHDT, CDR2 YNNKEL, per germline (reference sequence). Between the trimmed V and J ends, which lost 4 bases and 4 bases, there was a span of 11 bases. The CDR3 DNA follows: TGTGCCAGCAGCCCGATCAGGGGAAATCAGCCCCAGCATTTT. Protein sequence: CASSPIRGNQPQHF.

The rearrangement links TRBV5-1 to TRBJ1-2; the D gene is possibly TRBD1 (5 bases). There are 18 residues in the CDR3. Trimming took off 4 bases at V and 7 bases at J, with 29 bases between the two ends. Germline V gene lookup returns CDR1 SGHRS and CDR2 YFSETQ. The DNA of the CDR3 is TGCGCCAGCAGCCAAGGGACCCTTGGGACCGACCGAGGTGGTGGCTACACCTTC. It yields the protein CASSQGTLGTDRGGGYTF.

This clonotype was picked up many times. V and J are TRBV9 and TRBJ1-1; no definite D call. Trimming shortened V by 0 bases and J by 1 base, and 10 bases separated the two germline ends. This CDR3 is 15 amino acids long. Germline CDR1 is SGDLS and CDR2 is YYNGEE. CDR3 region: CASSVASERNTEAFF. CDR3 sequence (DNA): TGTGCCAGCAGCGTAGCGTCAGAGAGGAACACTGAAGCTTTCTTT.

This clonotype was seen repeatedly, ten times or more. CDR3: CATSRDRRSSNQPQHF. Here the CDR3 DNA reads TGTGCCACCAGCAGAGATCGTAGGAGTAGCAATCAGCCCCAGCATTTT. The chain carries TRBV15 and TRBJ1-5, with D unclear. Germline loops: CDR1 LNHNV, CDR2 YYDKDF (reference sequence). The CDR3 runs to 16 residues. Trimming shortened V by 0 bases and J by 0 bases, and 9 bases separated the two germline ends.

The chain has TRBV7-2 and TRBJ2-7, with a possible D match to TRBD1 (5 bases). The CDR3 totals 18 residues. Deletions cut 0 bases from V and 5 bases from J, with 23 bases between. Germline V gene sequence: CDR1 SGHTA, CDR2 FQGNSA. The CDR3 coding sequence is TGTGCCAGCAGCTTAGCGCCCTTCTCTGACAGCTTCGCTAACGAGCAGTACTTC. This sequence encodes CASSLAPFSDSFANEQYF.

This clonotype was counted ten times or more. The chain carries TRBV5-1 and TRBJ2-7; D remains unclear. V was trimmed by 0 bases and J by 3 bases, leaving 10 bases between them. The CDR3 extends over 14 amino acids. The germline gives CDR1 SGHRS, CDR2 YFSETQ. The CDR3 DNA reads as TGCGCCAGCAGCTTGGACAGAAACAACTACGAGCAGTACTTC. Translation gives CASSLDRNNYEQYF.

This chain connects TRBV7-9 to TRBJ2-7, with no clear D. This CDR3 region has 13 residues. Trimming stripped 5 bases from V and 4 bases from J, with 12 bases between. Germline V gives CDR1 SEHNR, CDR2 FQNEAQ (reference sequence). The CDR3 nucleotides read TGTGCCAGCAGCCCGGGTCAACGATACGAGCAGTACTTC. Its protein product is CASSPGQRYEQYF.

The chain combines TRBV12-3 or TRBV12-4 with TRBJ1-1; D gene unclear. Trimming removed 2 bases from V and 8 bases from J, with 18 bases in between. This CDR3 contains 15 residues. This CDR3 reads CASSLLDRARIEAFF. As DNA, the CDR3 is TGTGCCAGCAGTTTACTGGACCGTGCCAGGATCGAAGCTTTCTTT.

This chain joins TRBV29-1 and TRBJ1-2; D gene unclear. Germline V gene data show CDR1 as SQVTM and CDR2 as ANQGSEA. There are 13 residues in the CDR3. V dropped 3 bases and J dropped 4 bases, with 12 bases sitting between them. CDR3 region: CSVEGGLGYGYTF. Written as DNA, the CDR3 is TGCAGCGTTGAGGGAGGTTTGGGCTATGGCTACACCTTC.

This clonotype has a count of ten or more. The CDR3 bases are TGTGCCAGCAGCCCCACTCGACAGGGAGGAGGCTACACCTTC. Its protein is CASSPTRQGGGYTF. This chain uses TRBV25-1 with TRBJ1-2; 7 bases line up with TRBD1. CDR1 and CDR2 (germline): MGHDK, SYGVNS. The CDR3 loop spans 14 amino acids. Trimming removed 6 bases from V and 8 bases from J; junction bases left unmatched: 12.

This clonotype was recorded at least ten times. The chain combines TRBV5-8 with TRBJ1-3, with D perhaps matching TRBD1 (6 bases). This CDR3 has 15 residues. In germline, CDR1 is SGHTS, CDR2 YDEGEE. V was clipped by 5 bases and J by 0 bases, with 12 bases between them. The CDR3 is CASSSTGISGNTIYF. Here the CDR3 DNA reads TGTGCCAGCAGTTCTACAGGGATCTCTGGAAACACCATATATTTT.

In the case of this clonotype: One base away lies a much larger clone, so this may be a sequencing read error. The CDR3 carries no conserved terminal phenylalanine or tryptophan, so it likely arises from a read error. The DNA is omitted, as the CDR3 cannot be located on it reliably, and the CDR3 follows TCRdb's listing. This chain uses TRBV7-2 with TRBJ1-2. Germline V gene sequence: CDR1 SGHTA, CDR2 FQGNSA. The CDR3 is 9 residues long, ends included. The CDR3 spells CASSLDSTI.

In DNA form, the CDR3 reads TGTGCCAGCAGCGTTGGGGGTTGGTCAGGGGCCAACGTCCTGACTTTC. This gives the protein CASSVGGWSGANVLTF. The chain combines TRBV5-6 with TRBJ2-6; the D gene could be TRBD1 or TRBD2 (5 bases each). CDR1 and CDR2 (germline): SGHDT, YYEEEE. The ends were cut back, 4 bases at V and 4 bases at J, with 15 bases in the middle. This CDR3 has 16 residues.

In DNA form, the CDR3 reads TGCAGTGCTCCGGAAACGGGAGACAGGACTCAGCCCCAGCATTTT. Its translation is CSAPETGDRTQPQHF. The chain carries TRBV20-1 and TRBJ1-5; tentatively, D is TRBD1 (6 bases). The ends were cut back, 5 bases at V and 6 bases at J, with 20 bases in the middle. CDR1 DFQATT and CDR2 SNEGSKA come from the germline V gene (reference sequence). The CDR3 covers 15 residues.